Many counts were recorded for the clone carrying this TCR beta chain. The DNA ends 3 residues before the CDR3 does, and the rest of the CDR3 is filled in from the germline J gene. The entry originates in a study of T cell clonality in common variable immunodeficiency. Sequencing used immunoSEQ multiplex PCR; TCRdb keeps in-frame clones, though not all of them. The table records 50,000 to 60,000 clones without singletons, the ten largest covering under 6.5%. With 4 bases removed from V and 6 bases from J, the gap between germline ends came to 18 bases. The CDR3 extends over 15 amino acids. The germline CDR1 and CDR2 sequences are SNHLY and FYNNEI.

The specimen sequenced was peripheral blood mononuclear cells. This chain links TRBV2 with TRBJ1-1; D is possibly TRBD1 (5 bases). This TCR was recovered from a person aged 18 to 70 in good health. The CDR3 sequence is CASSGQGWGAAEAFF. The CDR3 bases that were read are TGTGCCAGCAGTGGGCAGGGTTGGGGTGCGGCTGAA. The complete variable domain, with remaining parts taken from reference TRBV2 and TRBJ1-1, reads EPEVTQTPSHQVTQMGQEVILRCVPISNHLYFYWYRQILGQKVEFLVSFYNNEISEKSEIFDDQFSVERPDGSNFTLKIRSTKLEDSAMYFCASSGQGWGAAEAFFGQGTRLTVV.